The clone carrying this T cell receptor beta chain showed up just a few times. The antigen remains undetermined. Every donor contributed ten milliliters of peripheral blood by blood draw. Per sample, no less than 6 micrograms of total RNA were extracted. This sample is part of a study of blood T cells in healthy people across ages. Then a second PCR, running roughly 7 to 11 cycles, was carried out with a sample-barcoded 5' primer and a J-beta primer mix. Each cDNA molecule carried a tag from a template-switch adaptor that contained 12 random nucleotides. TCRdb re-called the 5' RACE reads with MiXCR, one entry per CDR3 protein. The table has under 800,000 distinct CDR3 sequences, over 20% seen once. Regarding the study as a whole: It was the long-lived donors that had more naive CD4+ cells and higher diversity than aged donors.

The V gene's germline CDR1 is MNHEY and CDR2 SMNVEV (reference sequence). The germline V and J ends were trimmed by 2 bases and 3 bases, with 8 bases remaining between them. The CDR3 totals 13 residues. This clonotype was sampled from a man in his 70s in good health. Sequencing was performed on blood. This chain connects TRBV27 to TRBJ2-7; D gene unclear. The DNA of the CDR3 is TGTGCCAGCAGTTTAGACCCCCTCTACGAGCAGTACTTC. Its protein product is CASSLDPLYEQYF.